Listed below are T cell receptor beta chains from one sample, sequenced in a study of shared clonotypes between healthy human individuals. Clones were read by immunoSEQ multiplex PCR, and TCRdb kept only the in-frame ones, dropping some. The data contain approximately 1.9 million clones, just over 90% of them seen just once; the ten biggest clones take up under 2%. Sequencing was done on a sample of naive CD8+ T cells from PBMCs. The source is a man between 18 and 35 years old in good health. Some clones in this sample may be carry-over from other donors' samples. Each CDR3 is given with its conserved first and last residue. D genes are given only for firm matches. Size is stated for part of the rows, as once, few or many counts, or as a class when the clone is expanded.

D gene	V gene	clone size	CDR3 length	J gene	CDR3 protein	CDR3 DNA
TRBD2	TRBV7-9	-	14	TRBJ2-7	CASSTGTSNYEQYF	TGTGCCAGCAGCACCGGGACTAGTAACTACGAGCAGTACTTC
TRBD2	TRBV7-9	-	15	TRBJ2-7	CASSSFWREPYEQYF	TGTGCCAGCAGCTCATTCTGGCGGGAGCCCTACGAGCAGTACTTC
TRBD2	TRBV27	-	14	TRBJ2-7	CASRLAGGPQEQYF	TGTGCCAGCAGGTTAGCGGGAGGGCCTCAGGAGCAGTACTTC
TRBD1	TRBV15	-	17	TRBJ1-5	CATSRARTGRSNQPQHF	TGTGCCACCAGCAGAGCCCGGACAGGGAGGAGCAATCAGCCCCAGCATTTT
-	TRBV4-1	-	16	TRBJ1-5	CASSQDPSLVSQPQHF	TGCGCCAGCAGCCAAGATCCATCCCTCGTTTCCCAGCCCCAGCATTTT
-	TRBV7-8	-	15	TRBJ1-4	CASSPEASFLEKLFF	TGTGCCAGCAGCCCCGAGGCCAGTTTTTTAGAAAAACTGTTTTTT
-	TRBV27	-	17	TRBJ2-5	CASSLGTGALRGETQYF	TGTGCCAGCAGTTTAGGAACCGGGGCGCTCCGGGGGGAGACCCAGTACTTC
TRBD2	TRBV28	-	15	TRBJ2-3	CASSLPRETTDTQYF	TGTGCCAGCAGTTTACCGCGGGAGACCACAGATACGCAGTATTTT
TRBD2	TRBV9	once	16	TRBJ2-3	CASSARTSGSVWTQYF	TGTGCCAGCAGCGCTCGGACTAGCGGGAGTGTGTGGACGCAGTATTTT
-	TRBV4-1	-	15	TRBJ2-2	CASSPRVYNTGELFF	TGCGCCAGCAGCCCCCGGGTCTATAACACCGGGGAGCTGTTTTTT
-	TRBV6-5	-	13	TRBJ1-2	CASTSPVAVGYTF	TGTGCCAGCACCTCCCCTGTCGCGGTTGGCTACACCTTC
-	TRBV27	-	15	TRBJ2-6	CASSTKGAGANVLTF	TGTGCCAGTTCTACCAAGGGGGCTGGGGCCAACGTCCTGACTTTC
-	TRBV4-3	-	14	TRBJ1-2	CASSQDRGVGGYTF	TGCGCCAGCAGCCAAGATAGAGGCGTGGGGGGCTACACCTTC
TRBD2	TRBV28	-	14	TRBJ2-3	CASSLAGEGDTQYF	TGTGCCAGCAGTCTAGCGGGAGAAGGGGATACGCAGTATTTT
TRBD2	TRBV7-3	once	20	TRBJ2-7	CASSLEGAGTSGASSYEQYF	TGTGCCAGCAGCTTAGAAGGGGCCGGGACTAGCGGGGCAAGTTCCTACGAGCAGTACTTC
-	TRBV5-1	-	16	TRBJ2-3	CASSLELRTGTDTQYF	TGCGCCAGCAGCTTGGAACTACGGACAGGCACAGATACGCAGTATTTT
-	TRBV10-3	-	13	TRBJ2-2	CANGDGVTGELFF	TGTGCCAACGGGGACGGTGTCACCGGGGAGCTGTTTTTT
TRBD2	TRBV5-1	-	23	TRBJ2-1	CASSLGTSGIVGTSGRFPNEQFF	TGCGCCAGCAGCCTAGGGACTAGCGGCATTGTGGGGACTAGCGGGAGGTTTCCCAATGAGCAGTTCTTC
-	TRBV29-1	once	15	TRBJ1-3	CSVAAASAFGNTIYF	TGCAGCGTTGCAGCCGCCTCCGCCTTTGGAAACACCATATATTTT
-	TRBV10-3	-	16	TRBJ1-2	CAITSGGIESNYGYTF	TGTGCCATCACCAGTGGGGGGATTGAGTCAAACTATGGCTACACCTTC
-	TRBV27	-	13	TRBJ2-7	CASSLSPLNEQYF	TGTGCCAGCAGTTTATCACCCTTGAACGAGCAGTACTTC
-	TRBV5-8	-	14	TRBJ1-5	CASSLGGGNQPQHF	TGTGCCAGCAGCTTGGGCGGCGGTAATCAGCCCCAGCATTTT
-	TRBV28	-	15	TRBJ2-1	CASSLYLERNNEQFF	TGTGCCAGCAGTTTATACTTGGAAAGGAACAATGAGCAGTTCTTC
-	TRBV5-6	-	17	TRBJ2-7	CASSLTPPGTKTYEQYF	TGTGCCAGCAGCTTGACCCCTCCCGGGACAAAAACCTACGAGCAGTACTTC
-	TRBV7-8	-	18	TRBJ2-7	CASSRSRGSARPSYEQYF	TGTGCCAGCAGCCGGAGCAGGGGATCCGCCAGGCCATCCTACGAGCAGTACTTC
-	TRBV27	-	15	TRBJ2-7	CASSLSWGWQQEQYF	TGTGCCAGCAGTTTATCATGGGGGTGGCAGCAAGAGCAGTACTTC
TRBD2	TRBV27	-	18	TRBJ2-1	CASSLSGDYFESYNEQFF	TGTGCCAGCAGTTTATCGGGGGACTACTTCGAGTCCTACAATGAGCAGTTCTTC
-	TRBV9	once	14	TRBJ1-3	CASSVSGPTNTIYF	TGTGCCAGCAGCGTATCTGGCCCAACAAACACCATATATTTT
-	TRBV30	-	15	TRBJ2-3	CAWRPLAGKTDTQYF	TGTGCCTGGAGGCCTCTGGCGGGAAAGACAGATACGCAGTATTTT